This T cell receptor (beta chain) was sequenced for a study of CD8 T cells in Susac syndrome. The CDR3 runs 13 residues. V was clipped by 7 bases and J by 1 base, with 7 bases between them. Germline lookup yields CDR1 LGHNT and CDR2 FRNRAP. Random hexamers were used to reverse transcribe the RNA input (about 0.5 to 1 ug). TCRdb redid the calling of the immunoSEQ multiplex PCR reads with MiXCR, one entry per CDR3 protein. The sample includes 150,000 to 180,000 distinct CDR3 sequences, about 94% of them seen just once. The sequencing sample was made of CD8+ T cells from PBMCs. The chain uses TRBV12-5 and TRBJ2-2, with D maybe TRBD1 (5 bases). The receptor comes from a human donor with multiple sclerosis. CDR3 loop: CASADRNTGELFF. DNA of the CDR3: TGTGCTAGTGCTGACAGGAACACCGGGGAGCTGTTTTTT.